This is a list of T cell receptor beta chains from one sample in a study of cytomegalovirus exposure and HLA in healthy donors. Assay: immunoSEQ multiplex PCR; the TCRdb copy retains only in-frame clones and omits some. The sample holds about 97,000 clones, approximately 9% seen once. Sequencing was done on a sample of PBMCs. These receptors all come from a middle-aged man in good health and CMV-seropositive. The CDR3 runs from the conserved cysteine through the conserved F or W. D genes are given only for firm matches. Expanded clones are given a class, and other clones once, few, many or no size at all.

clone size: .
J gene: TRBJ1-5
D gene: .
V gene: TRBV28
CDR3 protein: CASTETDDSSQPQHF
CDR3 DNA: TGTGCCAGCACCGAGACAGACGATAGCAGTCAGCCCCAGCATTTT

clone size: .
J gene: TRBJ1-6
D gene: TRBD1
V gene: TRBV2
CDR3 protein: CASREGTVTYNSPLHF
CDR3 DNA: TGTGCCAGCAGAGAAGGGACAGTGACCTATAATTCACCCCTCCACTTT

clone size: few
J gene: TRBJ2-7
D gene: .
V gene: TRBV7-2
CDR3 protein: CASSPGRGATYEQYF
CDR3 DNA: TGTGCCAGCAGTCCAGGGAGGGGGGCTACCTACGAGCAGTACTTC

clone size: .
J gene: TRBJ1-2
D gene: .
V gene: TRBV4-3
CDR3 protein: CASSQGEGQTNYGYTF
CDR3 DNA: TGCGCCAGCAGCCAAGGGGAGGGACAAACCAACTATGGCTACACCTTC

clone size: few
J gene: TRBJ1-5
D gene: .
V gene: TRBV30
CDR3 protein: CAWSVSAYSNQPQHF
CDR3 DNA: TGTGCCTGGAGTGTATCCGCCTATAGCAATCAGCCCCAGCATTTT

clone size: few
J gene: TRBJ1-1
D gene: .
V gene: TRBV6-5
CDR3 protein: CASSYPGGAEAFF
CDR3 DNA: TGTGCCAGCAGTTACCCCGGCGGGGCAGAAGCTTTCTTT

clone size: few
J gene: TRBJ1-5
D gene: TRBD1
V gene: TRBV7-2
CDR3 protein: CASSLFGTGRSNQPQHF
CDR3 DNA: TGTGCCAGCAGCCTATTCGGGACAGGACGTAGCAATCAGCCCCAGCATTTT

clone size: .
J gene: TRBJ1-4
D gene: .
V gene: TRBV5-5
CDR3 protein: CASSLLGTLTEKLFF
CDR3 DNA: TGTGCCAGCAGCTTGTTAGGGACTCTAACAGAAAAACTGTTTTTT

clone size: few
J gene: TRBJ2-3
D gene: TRBD2
V gene: TRBV14
CDR3 protein: CASSQGRLLAGGRDTQYF
CDR3 DNA: TGTGCCAGCAGCCAAGGGCGACTCTTAGCGGGAGGTAGGGATACGCAGTATTTT

clone size: .
J gene: TRBJ2-7
D gene: .
V gene: TRBV7-6
CDR3 protein: CASSFHSASYEQYF
CDR3 DNA: TGTGCCAGCAGCTTTCACTCCGCGAGCTACGAGCAGTACTTC

clone size: few
J gene: TRBJ2-3
D gene: .
V gene: TRBV27
CDR3 protein: CASSLGGLASTDTQYF
CDR3 DNA: TGTGCCAGCAGTTTAGGGGGACTCGCAAGCACAGATACGCAGTATTTT

clone size: few
J gene: TRBJ2-7
D gene: TRBD1
V gene: TRBV10-1
CDR3 protein: CASSPNRLTGGNEQYF
CDR3 DNA: TGCGCCAGCAGCCCGAATCGCCTGACAGGGGGAAACGAGCAGTACTTC

clone size: few
J gene: TRBJ2-7
D gene: TRBD2
V gene: TRBV7-9
CDR3 protein: CASSSGGGLAVLRVSEQYF
CDR3 DNA: TGTGCCAGCAGCTCCGGGGGGGGACTAGCGGTACTTAGGGTTTCCGAGCAGTACTTC

clone size: few
J gene: TRBJ2-3
D gene: .
V gene: TRBV7-2
CDR3 protein: CASSLNRVPDTQYF
CDR3 DNA: TGTGCCAGCAGCTTAAACAGGGTGCCAGATACGCAGTATTTT

clone size: .
J gene: TRBJ2-3
D gene: .
V gene: TRBV4-3
CDR3 protein: CASSQEGQPSTDTQYF
CDR3 DNA: TGCGCCAGCAGCCAAGAAGGACAGCCTAGCACAGATACGCAGTATTTT

clone size: .
J gene: TRBJ1-5
D gene: .
V gene: TRBV19
CDR3 protein: CASSRSRDQPQHF
CDR3 DNA: TGTGCCAGTAGTAGGTCGAGGGATCAGCCCCAGCATTTT

clone size: .
J gene: TRBJ2-1
D gene: .
V gene: TRBV5-4
CDR3 protein: CASSLTSEQFF
CDR3 DNA: TGTGCCAGCAGCTTGACCAGTGAGCAGTTCTTC

clone size: few
J gene: TRBJ2-2
D gene: .
V gene: TRBV14
CDR3 protein: CASSQVARTGELFF
CDR3 DNA: TGTGCCAGCAGCCAAGTCGCCAGGACCGGGGAGCTGTTTTTT

clone size: few
J gene: TRBJ2-4
D gene: TRBD2
V gene: TRBV6-1
CDR3 protein: CASSDSGLAKNIQYF
CDR3 DNA: TGTGCCAGCAGCGATAGCGGGCTAGCCAAAAACATTCAGTACTTC

clone size: few
J gene: TRBJ2-3
D gene: .
V gene: TRBV9
CDR3 protein: CASSVGPWRSTDTQYF
CDR3 DNA: TGTGCCAGCAGCGTAGGGCCTTGGAGGAGCACAGATACGCAGTATTTT

clone size: .
J gene: TRBJ1-5
D gene: .
V gene: TRBV28
CDR3 protein: CASRTQQGSSNQPQHF
CDR3 DNA: TGTGCCAGCAGAACTCAACAGGGTAGTAGCAATCAGCCCCAGCATTTT

clone size: .
J gene: TRBJ2-2
D gene: .
V gene: TRBV11-2
CDR3 protein: CASSLTGSYTGELFF
CDR3 DNA: TGTGCCAGCAGCTTAACCGGGTCGTACACCGGGGAGCTGTTTTTT

clone size: .
J gene: TRBJ1-1
D gene: .
V gene: TRBV7-9
CDR3 protein: CASSFSGEVRTEAFF
CDR3 DNA: TGTGCCAGCAGCTTTTCGGGGGAGGTGAGGACTGAAGCTTTCTTT

clone size: few
J gene: TRBJ2-6
D gene: .
V gene: TRBV6-1
CDR3 protein: CASSSAGSGANVLTF
CDR3 DNA: TGTGCCAGCAGTTCAGCAGGCTCCGGGGCCAACGTCCTGACTTTC

clone size: .
J gene: TRBJ2-1
D gene: TRBD2
V gene: TRBV29-1
CDR3 protein: CSVLPYLAGVEDEKFF
CDR3 DNA: TGCAGCGTCCTACCTTACCTAGCGGGAGTAGAAGATGAGAAGTTCTTC

clone size: few
J gene: TRBJ1-2
D gene: TRBD1
V gene: TRBV27
CDR3 protein: CASSRTGDGYGYTF
CDR3 DNA: TGTGCCAGCAGCCGAACAGGGGACGGCTATGGCTACACCTTC

clone size: .
J gene: TRBJ1-4
D gene: .
V gene: TRBV10-3
CDR3 protein: CATSGTHNEKLFF
CDR3 DNA: TGTGCCACTTCCGGGACACATAATGAAAAACTGTTTTTT

clone size: few
J gene: TRBJ2-7
D gene: TRBD2
V gene: TRBV9
CDR3 protein: CASSVAGVAGDEQYF
CDR3 DNA: TGTGCCAGCAGCGTAGCGGGGGTAGCGGGAGACGAGCAGTACTTC

clone size: .
J gene: TRBJ1-1
D gene: .
V gene: TRBV5-1
CDR3 protein: CASSLELTTEAFF
CDR3 DNA: TGCGCCAGCAGCTTGGAACTCACCACTGAAGCTTTCTTT

clone size: .
J gene: TRBJ1-2
D gene: .
V gene: TRBV27
CDR3 protein: CASSLTGRVNTKYGYTF
CDR3 DNA: TGTGCCAGCAGTTTAACGGGCAGGGTCAACACCAAATATGGCTACACCTTC

clone size: .
J gene: TRBJ2-7
D gene: .
V gene: TRBV6-1
CDR3 protein: CASSETQGPYEQYF
CDR3 DNA: TGTGCCAGCAGCGAGACACAGGGTCCCTACGAGCAGTACTTC

clone size: few
J gene: TRBJ1-2
D gene: TRBD1
V gene: TRBV6-5
CDR3 protein: CASSPGQGYYGYTF
CDR3 DNA: TGTGCCAGCAGTCCGGGACAGGGCTACTATGGCTACACCTTC

clone size: few
J gene: TRBJ2-7
D gene: TRBD2
V gene: TRBV28
CDR3 protein: CASRFSGGKLYEQYF
CDR3 DNA: TGTGCCAGCAGGTTTAGCGGGGGTAAGCTGTACGAGCAGTACTTC

clone size: .
J gene: TRBJ1-3
D gene: .
V gene: TRBV30
CDR3 protein: CAWGPSGNTIYF
CDR3 DNA: TGTGCCTGGGGGCCCTCTGGAAACACCATATATTTT

clone size: few
J gene: TRBJ1-5
D gene: .
V gene: TRBV28
CDR3 protein: CASEGEREGGYSNQPQHF
CDR3 DNA: TGTGCCAGCGAGGGGGAAAGGGAGGGGGGATATAGCAATCAGCCCCAGCATTTT

clone size: few
J gene: TRBJ1-5
D gene: TRBD1
V gene: TRBV2
CDR3 protein: CASRTDRDTSPQHF
CDR3 DNA: TGTGCCAGCAGGACGGACAGGGACACCTCGCCCCAGCATTTT

clone size: few
J gene: TRBJ2-5
D gene: TRBD2
V gene: TRBV28
CDR3 protein: CASNRGVLTQYF
CDR3 DNA: TGTGCCAGCAATCGGGGGGTACTGACCCAGTACTTC

clone size: many
J gene: TRBJ2-2
D gene: .
V gene: TRBV7-2
CDR3 protein: CASSSVGGGAGELFF
CDR3 DNA: TGTGCCAGCAGCTCCGTAGGAGGGGGGGCCGGGGAGCTGTTTTTT

clone size: .
J gene: TRBJ2-7
D gene: .
V gene: TRBV15
CDR3 protein: CATSRDRGGWTYEQYF
CDR3 DNA: TGTGCCACCAGCAGAGACCGAGGGGGTTGGACCTACGAGCAGTACTTC

clone size: .
J gene: TRBJ2-3
D gene: .
V gene: TRBV6-1
CDR3 protein: CASSEGEGAFTDTQYF
CDR3 DNA: TGTGCCAGCAGTGAAGGCGAAGGGGCCTTCACAGATACGCAGTATTTT

clone size: .
J gene: TRBJ2-7
D gene: .
V gene: TRBV9
CDR3 protein: CASSAQGYEQYF
CDR3 DNA: TGTGCCAGCAGCGCCCAGGGCTACGAGCAGTACTTC

clone size: .
J gene: TRBJ2-3
D gene: TRBD2
V gene: TRBV29-1
CDR3 protein: CSVDEAGITDTQYF
CDR3 DNA: TGCAGCGTTGATGAAGCGGGGATTACAGATACGCAGTATTTT

clone size: .
J gene: TRBJ2-2
D gene: .
V gene: TRBV18
CDR3 protein: CASSPWQKNTGELFF
CDR3 DNA: TGTGCCAGCTCACCCTGGCAGAAAAACACCGGGGAGCTGTTTTTT

clone size: .
J gene: TRBJ2-7
D gene: TRBD1
V gene: TRBV11-3
CDR3 protein: CASSPATGVRFGEQYF
CDR3 DNA: TGTGCCAGCAGCCCGGCGACAGGGGTAAGGTTCGGGGAGCAGTACTTC

clone size: .
J gene: TRBJ2-3
D gene: TRBD2
V gene: TRBV29-1
CDR3 protein: CSVDGGGTDTQYF
CDR3 DNA: TGCAGCGTTGACGGGGGAGGGACAGATACGCAGTATTTT

clone size: .
J gene: TRBJ1-1
D gene: TRBD1
V gene: TRBV7-9
CDR3 protein: CASSSTGGANTEAFF
CDR3 DNA: TGTGCCAGCAGCTCGACAGGGGGCGCGAACACTGAAGCTTTCTTT

clone size: few
J gene: TRBJ1-3
D gene: TRBD1
V gene: TRBV28
CDR3 protein: CASSSIWGQVSPGNTIYF
CDR3 DNA: TGTGCCAGCAGTTCTATATGGGGACAGGTCTCGCCTGGAAACACCATATATTTT

clone size: .
J gene: TRBJ2-1
D gene: .
V gene: TRBV5-1
CDR3 protein: CASSLGLRDNVNEQFF
CDR3 DNA: TGCGCCAGCAGCTTGGGTCTGCGGGATAACGTCAATGAGCAGTTCTTC

clone size: .
J gene: TRBJ2-3
D gene: .
V gene: TRBV11-1
CDR3 protein: CASSLGRDLTQYF
CDR3 DNA: TGTGCCAGCAGCTTAGGACGGGACTTAACGCAGTATTTT

clone size: few
J gene: TRBJ2-1
D gene: .
V gene: TRBV30
CDR3 protein: CAWRGLAFYNEQFF
CDR3 DNA: TGTGCCTGGAGGGGGCTAGCGTTCTACAATGAGCAGTTCTTC

clone size: .
J gene: TRBJ2-1
D gene: .
V gene: TRBV2
CDR3 protein: CASSEASENNEQFF
CDR3 DNA: TGTGCCAGCAGTGAAGCGTCCGAGAACAATGAGCAGTTCTTC

clone size: few
J gene: TRBJ1-2
D gene: .
V gene: TRBV7-2
CDR3 protein: CASSPVWSTRVYGYTF
CDR3 DNA: TGTGCCAGCAGCCCAGTGTGGAGCACTAGGGTCTATGGCTACACCTTC

clone size: .
J gene: TRBJ2-5
D gene: TRBD2
V gene: TRBV5-1
CDR3 protein: CASSPGLAGEETQYF
CDR3 DNA: TGCGCCAGCAGCCCCGGACTAGCGGGAGAAGAGACCCAGTACTTC

clone size: .
J gene: TRBJ2-3
D gene: .
V gene: TRBV5-8
CDR3 protein: CASSSRRLGTAQYF
CDR3 DNA: TGTGCCAGCAGCTCCCGACGACTAGGAACCGCGCAGTATTTT

clone size: .
J gene: TRBJ2-5
D gene: .
V gene: TRBV5-4
CDR3 protein: CASSLARQETQYF
CDR3 DNA: TGTGCCAGCAGCTTGGCCAGGCAAGAGACCCAGTACTTC

clone size: .
J gene: TRBJ2-1
D gene: TRBD2
V gene: TRBV7-2
CDR3 protein: CASSPKLAGTYNEQFF
CDR3 DNA: TGTGCCAGCAGCCCGAAACTAGCGGGGACCTACAATGAGCAGTTCTTC

clone size: .
J gene: TRBJ2-7
D gene: TRBD2
V gene: TRBV28
CDR3 protein: CASSWQRDYEQYF
CDR3 DNA: TGTGCCAGCAGTTGGCAGCGGGACTACGAGCAGTACTTC